One T cell receptor beta chain is described in this entry. As yet, its antigen is unknown. Obtained as resections during corrective heart surgery, the thymus tissue was then studied. This entry comes from a study of human thymus T cells. Study conclusions and caveats: Both thymic and peripheral blood repertoires showed apparently biased V and J usage.

CDR1 is LGHNA, CDR2 YSLEER, per germline. The CDR3 extends over 19 amino acids. With V trimmed by 1 base and J by 4 bases, 17 bases remained unmatched. Produced via immunoSEQ multiplex PCR; TCRdb's table is partial and in-frame only. The profile shows roughly 130,000 clones, around 94% of them singletons. The receptor was isolated from a boy under two years old with a congenital heart defect but otherwise immunologically healthy. Sequencing was done on a sample of thymus tissue. The J gene is TRBJ2-5, the V gene TRBV4-3; TRBD2 matches at 8 bases. The CDR3 nucleotides are TGCGCCAGCAGCCAAGGAGTATCCAGTCCAGCCAGCGGGGGAGAGACCCAGTACTTC. Protein sequence: CASSQGVSSPASGGETQYF.